This TCR beta chain was sequenced in a study of cytomegalovirus exposure and HLA in healthy donors. Germline V gene data show CDR1 as SGHVS and CDR2 as FQNEAQ. Trimming at V came to 0 bases and at J to 7 bases, leaving 4 bases not matched to a gene. The CDR3 spans 15 residues. The primer mix had 60 Vbeta and 13 Jbeta primers. Sequenced by immunoSEQ multiplex PCR; TCRdb stores in-frame clones only, minus some. The sample holds 150,000 to 200,000 clones, 70% to 90% seen once. This receptor was identified in a man younger than 30 in good health and CMV-seropositive. Sequences were obtained from PBMCs. The gene calls are TRBV7-8 and TRBJ2-1, with 9 bases lining up with TRBD1. The CDR3 DNA reads as TGTGCCAGCAGCTTAGCGGGGACAGGGAAAAATGAGCAGTTCTTC. As protein: CASSLAGTGKNEQFF.